The text below deals with one T cell receptor (beta chain). Its antigen is as yet unknown. The sample has other DNA sequences that encode this CDR3 too. This CDR3 has 15 residues. Germline V gives CDR1 SEHNR, CDR2 FQNEAQ (reference sequence). With V trimmed by 5 bases and J by 0 bases, 4 bases remained unmatched. The data are from a study of shared clonotypes between healthy human individuals. Study in general: The cohort had a couple of women and a few men, ages 18 to 49. Study results and limitations: Sequencing depth was predicted to influence how clonotypes are shared among donors. There were few donors, and this limited the genetic and exposure-history diversity represented.

Produced via immunoSEQ multiplex PCR; TCRdb's table is partial and in-frame only. Among 400,000 to 600,000 clones listed, 75% to 80% were seen once. Extraction of genomic DNA in unsorted samples used tens of millions of PBMCs. The TCR comes from a woman in her thirties or forties in good health. Some clones in this sample may be carry-over from other donors' samples. Input material: PBMCs. V usage is TRBV7-9 and J usage is TRBJ2-7; 10 bases align to TRBD2. CDR3 sequence reads: CASSPSGRASYEQYF. The CDR3 coding sequence is TGTGCCAGCAGCCCAAGCGGGAGGGCCTCCTACGAGCAGTACTTC.